What follows are 3 T cell receptor beta chains derived from one specimen sequenced in a study of cytomegalovirus exposure and HLA in healthy donors. Primers for the PCR totalled 60 Vbeta and 13 Jbeta. Repertoires were generated with immunoSEQ multiplex PCR, while TCRdb's copy carries only in-frame clones and drops some. The sample contains approximately 250,000 clones, around 80% of which appear only once. The sequencing sample was made of PBMCs. The receptors come from a boy aged 5-17 years in good health and CMV-seronegative.

The chain carries TRBV5-4 and TRBJ2-6; TRBD1 might be the D (5 bases). V lost 6 bases and J 2 bases, leaving 9 bases between the germline ends. CDR3 length equals 14 residues. CDR1 SGHNT and CDR2 YYREEE come from the germline V gene (reference sequence). Written as DNA, the CDR3 is TGTGCCAGCAACCAGGGCACTGGGGCCAACGTCCTGACTTTC. Its protein is CASNQGTGANVLTF.

A word on this clone: The junction does not match germline at one end; this may be a read error. This sample also contains other DNA sequences that code for the same CDR3. J is TRBJ2-7 and V is TRBV30, with D possibly TRBD2 on 6 matching bases. CDR1 is GTSNPN, CDR2 SVGIG, per germline (reference sequence). The CDR3 is 15 residues long. Here the CDR3 reads CAWISRDFSSYEQYF. The CDR3 nucleotides read TGCGCCTGGATCAGCCGGGACTTTTCCTCCTACGAGCAGTACTTC.

As concerns this clone: In the same sample, other DNA sequences code for this CDR3. Written as DNA, the CDR3 is TGTGCCAGCAGCTTAAGACAGGGGAGCGGCTACACCTTC. Translating gives CASSLRQGSGYTF. The gene calls are TRBV7-3 and TRBJ1-2; 8 bases line up with TRBD1. Germline CDR1 is SGHTA and CDR2 is FQGTGA. CDR3 size: 13 residues. Losses at the gene ends were 1 base for V and 8 bases for J; bases not matched to a gene: 3.